The clone carrying this T cell receptor (beta chain) came up many times. Its antigen is as yet unknown. The sample is drawn from a study of T cells in Graves' hyperthyroidism and ophthalmopathy. Study-level information: Staff took peripheral blood when the initial diagnosis was made, before any treatment began. Whole-study findings and limits: Prediction of ophthalmopathy progression came a median 6.5 months pre-onset.

The germline V gene has CDR1 GTSNPN and CDR2 SVGIG (reference sequence). The junction had 10 bases not matched to a gene; V was cut back by 5 bases and J by 11 bases. This CDR3 contains 14 residues. The CDR3 regions of TCR beta were amplified from RNA transcripts. When the TCR CDR3 underwent first-round RT-PCR, the HTBI primer set was used. TCRdb passed the multiplex PCR reads through MiXCR, listing each CDR3 protein once. This sample yields approximately 420,000 distinct CDR3 sequences, of which approximately 13% are seen a single time; 5.3% belongs to the top ten. The chain uses TRBV30 and TRBJ1-4; TRBD1 matches at 11 bases. This receptor was taken from a woman between 18 and 29 years old with Graves' hyperthyroidism. The sample taken for sequencing was blood. CDR3 in DNA: TGTGCCTGGTCTGAAGGACAGGGGGCGAGGAAACTGTTTTTT. It codes for CAWSEGQGARKLFF.